This TCR beta chain was observed in a study of T cells in Graves' hyperthyroidism and ophthalmopathy. Whole-study results and caveats: Blood held most thyroid clonotypes expanded above 0.001 frequency.

Patients between 18 and 65 years old had hyperthyroidism, newly diagnosed and lasting under 2 months. There are 15 residues in the CDR3. CDR1 and CDR2 (germline): LGHDT, YNNKEL (reference sequence). V was clipped by 0 bases and J by 6 bases; unmatched bases: 6. Authors of the study amplified TCR beta CDR3 regions from RNA transcripts. Initially, a first-round RT-PCR of the TCR CDR3 employed the HTBI primer set. One entry per CDR3 protein, called by TCRdb with MiXCR from the multiplex PCR reads. The profile covers 450,000 to 650,000 distinct CDR3 sequences, with less than 25% appearing a single time and less than 30% taken by the ten largest. The table lists this clonotype with many counts. The antigen is undetermined.

The sequencing input was blood. The receptor comes from a man between 18 and 29 years old with Graves' hyperthyroidism. This chain joins TRBV3-1 and TRBJ2-5; TRBD1 aligns across 8 bases. DNA for the CDR3: TGTGCCAGCAGCCAAGACGCAGGGGGCGGAAAGACCCAGTACTTC. This translates into CASSQDAGGGKTQYF.